This TCR beta chain stems from a study of Ad26.COV2.S vaccination and SARS-CoV-2 variants. Comments on this clone: The antigen remains undetermined.

The study's findings and limits: Breadth of non-spike TCRs did not differ between vaccinees and placebo recipients. Participants in the vaccine arm had higher spike-specific TCR breadth; placebo recipients had lower.

Germline V CDR1 and CDR2: MDHEN, SYDVKM. The length of the CDR3 is 14 residues. The germline V and J ends were trimmed by 6 bases and 6 bases, with 15 bases remaining between them. The method was immunoSEQ multiplex PCR; TCRdb's version includes in-frame clones alone and lacks a portion of them. The sample lists roughly 180,000 clones, 87% seen once, with over 4.5% in the top ten. The sample here was peripheral blood, taken after recovery from COVID-19. The chain combines TRBV28 with TRBJ1-5; tentative D call: TRBD1 (5 bases). The sequence was collected from a human donor who had recovered from COVID-19. In DNA form, the CDR3 reads TGTGCCAGCAGAGCAAGGGGCATCATTCAGCCCCAGCATTTT. Protein product: CASRARGIIQPQHF. Combining the CDR3 with reference TRBV28 and TRBJ1-5 gives the whole variable domain DVKVTQSSRYLVKRTGEKVFLECVQDMDHENMFWYRQDPGLGLRLIYFSYDVKMKEKGDIPEGYSVSREKKERFSLILESASTNQTSMYLCASRARGIIQPQHFGDGTRLSIL.